This TCR beta chain was captured by sequencing in a study of vaccination and CD4 T cells after COVID-19. Study details: Once diagnosed, patients had post-COVID samples drawn a median about 110 days later (range 35 to 161). Overlapping spike pools from SARS-CoV-2 and HCoV-NL63, HCoV-OC43 and HCoV-229E served as culture stimuli.

Noted treatment: approximately nine-day PBMC culture with coronavirus spike peptide pools or control peptides (ViraFEST assay). Scientists ran DNA taken from cultured CD4+ T cells through the Oncomine TCR Beta short-read assay for sequencing. A single record per CDR3 protein comes from TCRdb applying MiXCR to the PCR reads. The profile shows more than 8,000 distinct CDR3 sequences, about half of them singletons. V was clipped by 3 bases and J by 7 bases; unmatched bases: 5. This CDR3 has 15 residues. Per germline, CDR1 DFQATT and CDR2 SNEGSKA (reference sequence). With regard to this clonotype: What it recognizes is unknown.

This receptor was obtained from a human donor who had recovered from COVID-19. The sequenced material came from CD4+ T cells from blood, cultured in vitro. The chain carries TRBV20-1 and TRBJ2-1; 14 bases line up with TRBD2. The CDR3 spells CSARTSGRGGNEQFF. DNA of the CDR3: TGCAGTGCTAGGACTAGCGGGAGGGGTGGTAATGAGCAGTTCTTC.